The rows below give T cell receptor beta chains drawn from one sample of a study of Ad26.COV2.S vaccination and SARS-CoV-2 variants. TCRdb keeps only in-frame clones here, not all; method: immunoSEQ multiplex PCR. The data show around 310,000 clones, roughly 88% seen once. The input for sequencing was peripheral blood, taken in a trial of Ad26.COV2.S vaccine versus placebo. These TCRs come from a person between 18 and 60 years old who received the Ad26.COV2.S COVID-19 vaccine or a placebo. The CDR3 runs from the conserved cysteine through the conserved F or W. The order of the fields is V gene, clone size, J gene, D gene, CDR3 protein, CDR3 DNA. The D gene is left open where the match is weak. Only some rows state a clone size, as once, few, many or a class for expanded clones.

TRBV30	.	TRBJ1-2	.	CAWSSGPSYGYTF	TGTGCCTGGAGTAGCGGACCTAGCTATGGCTACACCTTC
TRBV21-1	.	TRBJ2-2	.	CASSKGLEGQGTENTGELFF	TGTGCCAGCAGCAAAGGATTAGAGGGGCAGGGGACAGAGAACACCGGGGAGCTGTTTTTT
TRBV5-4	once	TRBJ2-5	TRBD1	CASSPGTGEQETQYF	TGTGCCAGCAGTCCGGGGACAGGGGAGCAAGAGACCCAGTACTTC
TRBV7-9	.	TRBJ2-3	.	CASSLSRDTDTQYF	TGTGCCAGCAGCTTAAGCCGGGACACAGATACGCAGTATTTT
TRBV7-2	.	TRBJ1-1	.	CASSLRQANEAFF	TGTGCCAGCAGCTTGAGACAGGCTAATGAAGCTTTCTTT
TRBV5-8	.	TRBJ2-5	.	CASSLVDQLGTLTQYF	TGTGCCAGCAGCTTGGTTGATCAGTTGGGAACACTTACCCAGTACTTC
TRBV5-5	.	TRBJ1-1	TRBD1	CASSFSTGALNTEAFF	TGTGCCAGCAGCTTCTCGACAGGGGCTTTGAACACTGAAGCTTTCTTT
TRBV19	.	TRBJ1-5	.	CASSIGKQGFQPQHF	TGTGCCAGTAGTATAGGTAAACAGGGCTTTCAGCCCCAGCATTTT
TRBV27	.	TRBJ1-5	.	CASSLGGSNQPQHF	TGTGCCAGCAGTTTAGGGGGCAGCAATCAGCCCCAGCATTTT
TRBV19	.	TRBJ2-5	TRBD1	CASSTPRTGRETQYF	TGTGCCAGTAGTACTCCGAGGACAGGGCGGGAGACCCAGTACTTC
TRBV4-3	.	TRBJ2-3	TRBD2	CASSQVPAGGSDTQYF	TGCGCCAGCAGCCAGGTCCCGGCGGGAGGGTCAGATACGCAGTATTTT
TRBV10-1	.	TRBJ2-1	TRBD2	CASSESGGGKGEQFF	TGCGCCAGCAGTGAGTCTGGCGGGGGAAAGGGTGAGCAGTTCTTC
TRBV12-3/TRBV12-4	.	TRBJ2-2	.	CASSSRVDGELFF	TGTGCCAGCAGTTCTCGGGTCGACGGGGAGCTGTTTTTT
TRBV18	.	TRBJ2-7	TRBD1	CASSQRTGSYEQYF	TGTGCCAGCTCACAAAGGACAGGATCCTACGAGCAGTACTTC
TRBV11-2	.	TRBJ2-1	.	CASSPPPSYNEQFF	TGTGCCAGCAGCCCTCCCCCCAGTTACAATGAGCAGTTCTTC
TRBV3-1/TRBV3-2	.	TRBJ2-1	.	CASSQDGLLVAWVMYNEQFF	TGTGCCAGCAGCCAAGATGGGTTGCTGGTGGCATGGGTAATGTACAATGAGCAGTTCTTC
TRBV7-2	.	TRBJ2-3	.	CASSIDSRGLDTQYF	TGTGCCAGCAGCATCGACAGCCGCGGTTTAGATACGCAGTATTTT
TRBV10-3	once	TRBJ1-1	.	CAISEVRENTEAFF	TGTGCCATCAGTGAAGTAAGGGAGAACACTGAAGCTTTCTTT
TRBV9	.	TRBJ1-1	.	CASSVEARSDLNTEAFF	TGTGCCAGCAGCGTAGAAGCCCGGTCAGATCTGAACACTGAAGCTTTCTTT
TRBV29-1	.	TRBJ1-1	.	CSAIQSSNTEAFF	TGCAGCGCCATACAGAGTTCAAACACTGAAGCTTTCTTT
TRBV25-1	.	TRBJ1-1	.	CASRYDRSGEAFF	TGTGCCAGCAGATATGACAGGTCTGGTGAAGCTTTCTTT
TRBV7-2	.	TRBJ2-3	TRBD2	CASSFMVRGGTDTQYF	TGTGCCAGCAGTTTTATGGTACGGGGGGGCACAGATACGCAGTATTTT
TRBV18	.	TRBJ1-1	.	CASSPPGRAWGAEAFF	TGTGCCAGCTCACCACCCGGCAGGGCCTGGGGAGCTGAAGCTTTCTTT
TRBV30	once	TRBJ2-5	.	CAWSVKGEARETQYF	TGTGCCTGGAGTGTAAAGGGAGAAGCCAGGGAGACCCAGTACTTC
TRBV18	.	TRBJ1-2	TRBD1	CASSPYRDRGFYGYTF	TGTGCCAGCTCACCGTACCGGGACAGGGGCTTCTATGGCTACACCTTC
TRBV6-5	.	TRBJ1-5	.	CASSFRDSNQPQHF	TGTGCCAGCAGTTTCCGGGACAGCAATCAGCCCCAGCATTTT
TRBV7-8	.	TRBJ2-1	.	CASSHLIGLGGRNEQFF	TGTGCCAGCAGCCACCTGATCGGACTAGGGGGTCGGAATGAGCAGTTCTTC
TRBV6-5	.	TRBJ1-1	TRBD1	CASSYAGEGANTEAFF	TGTGCCAGCAGTTACGCCGGGGAGGGGGCGAACACTGAAGCTTTCTTT